This T cell receptor (beta chain) was captured by sequencing in a study of T-cell reconstitution after alpha-beta-depleted transplantation in children. There are 14 residues in the CDR3. Unique molecular identifiers were used in preparing the TCRbeta library. TCRdb called the PCR reads again in MiXCR, with one record for every CDR3 protein. In the table there are about 610,000 distinct CDR3 sequences, over 9.5% of which are singletons. The clonotype comes from a human donor who donated a stem cell graft to a child with acute myeloid leukemia. The rearrangement uses TRBV21-1 and TRBJ2-1; TRBD2 reflects the table's D call only, with no check against the DNA. TRBV21-1 is described as a pseudogene. Here the sequenced sample was PBMCs from the stem cell graft donor, taken from the stem cell graft. In DNA form, the CDR3 reads TGTGCCAGCTGCCCGGGACTATCCTACAATGAGCAGTTCTTC. Its protein product is CASCPGLSYNEQFF.